The rows below give T cell receptor beta chains drawn from one sample of a study of T cell responses to AZD1222 COVID-19 vaccine. Sequencing used immunoSEQ multiplex PCR; TCRdb keeps in-frame clones, though not all of them. The data show 95,000 to 110,000 clones, with 90% to 95% seen just once and 35% to 50% held by the top ten. Sequenced material: peripheral blood, taken on day 0 of AZD1222 vaccination. The receptors here all came from an adult in good health. The CDR3 runs from the conserved cysteine through the conserved F or W. D genes are given only for firm matches. Only part of the rows carry a size: once, few, many, or a class if the clone is expanded.

j_call v_call clone_size d_call cdr3_aa cdr3_nt
TRBJ2-7 TRBV5-6 - - CASSLPTRPYEQYF TGTGCCAGCAGCTTGCCGACACGACCCTACGAGCAGTACTTC
TRBJ2-3 TRBV6-2/TRBV6-3 - TRBD1 CASSLTGGTDTQYF TGTGCCAGCAGTTTGACAGGGGGCACAGATACGCAGTATTTT
TRBJ2-3 TRBV6-5 - - CASSRTRLTDTQYF TGTGCCAGCAGTCGGACTCGACTCACAGATACGCAGTATTTT
TRBJ1-2 TRBV6-6 - - CASSSPTGMNYGYTF TGTGCCAGCAGTTCCCCCACAGGGATGAACTATGGCTACACCTTC
TRBJ1-2 TRBV5-1 - TRBD1 CASSSGQGGTHGYTF TGCGCCAGCAGCTCGGGACAGGGGGGGACCCATGGCTACACCTTC
TRBJ2-7 TRBV10-3 - TRBD2 CAISVSSGPYEQYF TGTGCCATCAGTGTGTCTAGCGGGCCATACGAGCAGTACTTC
TRBJ2-5 TRBV5-1 - - CASWAVQETQYF TGCGCCAGCTGGGCTGTCCAAGAGACCCAGTACTTC
TRBJ2-2 TRBV5-1 - - CASSELGTGELFF TGCGCCAGCAGCGAGCTCGGCACCGGGGAGCTGTTTTTT
TRBJ2-3 TRBV6-4 - - CASSDGLAADTQYF TGTGCCAGCAGTGACGGGCTAGCCGCAGATACGCAGTATTTT
TRBJ1-2 TRBV7-2 - - CASSLSREYGYTF TGTGCCAGCAGCTTATCTCGGGAGTATGGCTACACCTTC
TRBJ1-2 TRBV6-1 - - CASSEAEVYGYTF TGTGCCAGCAGTGAAGCAGAAGTCTATGGCTACACCTTC
TRBJ2-1 TRBV13 - - CASSLGTNEQFF TGTGCCAGCAGCTTAGGAACGAATGAGCAGTTCTTC
TRBJ1-3 TRBV30 - - CAWSGQIGNTIYF TGTGCCTGGAGTGGGCAGATTGGAAACACCATATATTTT
TRBJ2-7 TRBV25-1 - - CASIEVGGAQYF TGTGCCAGCATCGAGGTGGGGGGAGCGCAGTACTTC
TRBJ1-2 TRBV19 - - CASSMPAYGYTF TGTGCCAGTAGTATGCCCGCGTATGGCTACACCTTC
TRBJ1-1 TRBV3-1/TRBV3-2 - TRBD1 CASTGTGSGVSTEAFF TGTGCCAGCACCGGGACAGGCTCTGGTGTGAGCACTGAAGCTTTCTTT
TRBJ2-7 TRBV18 - - CASSPQGRPQGQYF TGTGCCAGCTCACCACAGGGTCGGCCCCAAGGGCAGTACTTC
TRBJ1-3 TRBV5-1 - - CASSVVGTSGNTIYF TGCGCCAGCAGCGTCGTGGGGACCTCTGGAAACACCATATATTTT
TRBJ2-7 TRBV28 - TRBD2 CASSSSGVSSYEQYF TGTGCCAGCAGCTCCAGCGGGGTGAGCTCCTACGAGCAGTACTTC
TRBJ1-1 TRBV2 - - CASSSDSNTEAFF TGTGCCAGCAGCTCGGACTCGAACACTGAAGCTTTCTTT
TRBJ1-5 TRBV19 - - CASSSRDRGAQPQHF TGTGCCAGTAGTTCAAGGGACCGGGGGGCTCAGCCCCAGCATTTT
TRBJ1-2 TRBV19 - TRBD1 CASSLPGQGFNYGYTF TGTGCCAGTAGCCTACCGGGACAGGGCTTTAACTATGGCTACACCTTC
TRBJ1-5 TRBV30 - - CACNRGPNQPQHF TGTGCCTGTAATAGAGGTCCCAATCAGCCCCAGCATTTT
TRBJ2-7 TRBV5-4 - TRBD1 CASSLGGGQPYYEQYF TGTGCCAGCAGCTTAGGGGGCGGGCAACCTTACTACGAGCAGTACTTC
TRBJ2-3 TRBV9 - - CASNRDFTDTQYF TGTGCCAGCAACCGGGACTTTACAGATACGCAGTATTTT
TRBJ2-3 TRBV11-3 - TRBD2 CASSLDRSSGPTDTQYF TGTGCCAGCAGCTTAGATCGGTCTAGCGGGCCGACAGATACGCAGTATTTT
TRBJ1-3 TRBV20-1 - - CSATEARGNTIYF TGCAGTGCTACTGAGGCGCGGGGAAACACCATATATTTT
TRBJ2-2 TRBV27 - - CASSILSGTGELFF TGTGCCAGCAGTATACTGTCGGGCACCGGGGAGCTGTTTTTT
TRBJ2-4 TRBV29-1 - - CSVEERVRGAKNIQYF TGCAGCGTTGAAGAACGGGTGAGGGGAGCCAAAAACATTCAGTACTTC
TRBJ2-1 TRBV25-1 - - CASSEDISLGEQFF TGTGCCAGCAGTGAAGATATTAGTCTCGGTGAGCAGTTCTTC
TRBJ2-7 TRBV6-6 - - CASSPQERLSYEQYF TGTGCCAGCAGTCCCCAGGAGCGGCTCTCCTACGAGCAGTACTTC
TRBJ2-7 TRBV9 - - CASPSEGLYEQYF TGTGCCAGCCCCTCCGAGGGGCTCTACGAGCAGTACTTC
TRBJ2-5 TRBV11-2 - - CASSLDPAETQYF TGTGCCAGCAGCTTAGATCCAGCAGAGACCCAGTACTTC
TRBJ2-1 TRBV7-3 - TRBD2 CASSPPGGGSYNEQFF TGTGCCAGCAGCCCCCCGGGAGGCGGTTCCTACAATGAGCAGTTCTTC
TRBJ1-3 TRBV9 few - CASSVVDGSGNTIYF TGTGCCAGCAGCGTAGTTGACGGCTCTGGAAACACCATATATTTT
TRBJ1-2 TRBV6-2/TRBV6-3 - TRBD1 CASSPDRVDGYTF TGTGCCAGCAGTCCCGACAGGGTAGACGGCTACACCTTC
TRBJ2-1 TRBV24-1 - - CATSDPLYNEQFF TGTGCCACCAGTGACCCCCTTTACAATGAGCAGTTCTTC
TRBJ1-5 TRBV6-5 - - CASRGQSNQPQHF TGTGCCAGCAGAGGACAATCCAATCAGCCCCAGCATTTT
TRBJ1-1 TRBV11-2 - - CASSLFGGKGEAFF TGTGCCAGCAGCTTATTCGGGGGCAAAGGTGAAGCTTTCTTT
TRBJ2-2 TRBV18 - - CASSPVGGHWELFF TGTGCCAGCTCACCAGTCGGGGGGCATTGGGAGCTGTTTTTT
TRBJ2-5 TRBV5-1 - - CASSSAGQETQYF TGCGCCAGCAGCTCGGCAGGCCAAGAGACCCAGTACTTC
TRBJ2-2 TRBV19 - - CASSLMEKGGELFF TGTGCCAGTAGTCTAATGGAGAAAGGCGGGGAGCTGTTTTTT
TRBJ1-3 TRBV18 - - CASSPQGKYGNTIYF TGTGCCAGCTCACCACAGGGGAAGTACGGAAACACCATATATTTT
TRBJ1-1 TRBV28 - - CASSLLTVNTEAFF TGTGCCAGCAGCCTCTTGACAGTGAACACTGAAGCTTTCTTT
TRBJ2-7 TRBV25-1 - - CASSARGTFRPPYF TGTGCCAGCAGTGCCCGCGGGACTTTTAGGCCGCCGTACTTC
TRBJ1-1 TRBV6-1 - - CASSDDIMNTEAFF TGTGCCAGCAGTGACGACATAATGAACACTGAAGCTTTCTTT
TRBJ2-1 TRBV11-3 - - CASSLDGPLNNEQFF TGTGCCAGCAGCTTAGATGGGCCGCTGAACAATGAGCAGTTCTTC
TRBJ1-5 TRBV28 - TRBD1 CASSPTQKGARQPQHF TGTGCCAGCAGTCCAACCCAAAAGGGGGCTCGGCAGCCCCAGCATTTT
TRBJ2-7 TRBV19 - - CASSIRDEQYF TGTGCCAGTAGTATTCGGGACGAGCAGTACTTC
TRBJ2-7 TRBV10-2 - TRBD1 CASSESQGAYEQYF TGCGCCAGCAGTGAGTCCCAGGGGGCCTACGAGCAGTACTTC
TRBJ1-5 TRBV5-4 - - CASSNSGNGNQPQHF TGTGCCAGCTCAAACTCGGGGAATGGCAATCAGCCCCAGCATTTT
TRBJ1-2 TRBV6-6 - - CAPQGHGSAYGYTF TGTGCCCCCCAGGGCCACGGAAGCGCCTATGGCTACACCTTC
TRBJ2-1 TRBV19 - TRBD2 CASSIEASGSYYYNEQFF TGTGCCAGTAGTATTGAGGCTAGCGGGAGTTATTACTACAATGAGCAGTTCTTC
TRBJ2-1 TRBV4-2 - TRBD2 CASSQDSGSIPTYNEQFF TGTGCCAGCAGCCAAGATAGCGGGTCTATACCCACGTACAATGAGCAGTTCTTC